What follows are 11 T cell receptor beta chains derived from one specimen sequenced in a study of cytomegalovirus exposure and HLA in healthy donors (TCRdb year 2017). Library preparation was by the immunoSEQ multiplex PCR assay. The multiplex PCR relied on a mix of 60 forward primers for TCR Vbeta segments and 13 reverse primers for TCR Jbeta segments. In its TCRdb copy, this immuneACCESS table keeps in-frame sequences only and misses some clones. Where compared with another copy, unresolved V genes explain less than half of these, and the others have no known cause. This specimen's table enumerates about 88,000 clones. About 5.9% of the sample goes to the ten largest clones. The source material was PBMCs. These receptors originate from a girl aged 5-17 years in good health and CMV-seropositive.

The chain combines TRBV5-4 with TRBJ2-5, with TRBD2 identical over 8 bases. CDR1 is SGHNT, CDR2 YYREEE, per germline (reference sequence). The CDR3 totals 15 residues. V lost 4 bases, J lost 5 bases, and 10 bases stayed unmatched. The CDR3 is CASSNGGGLRETQYF. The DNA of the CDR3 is TGTGCCAGCAGCAACGGCGGGGGGCTCCGGGAGACCCAGTACTTC.

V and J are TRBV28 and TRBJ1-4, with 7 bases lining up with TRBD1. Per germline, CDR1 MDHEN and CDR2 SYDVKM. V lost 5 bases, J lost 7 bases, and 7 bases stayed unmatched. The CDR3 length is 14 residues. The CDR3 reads CASSPDRVVEKLFF. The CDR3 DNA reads TGTGCCAGCAGTCCAGACAGGGTCGTTGAAAAACTGTTTTTT.

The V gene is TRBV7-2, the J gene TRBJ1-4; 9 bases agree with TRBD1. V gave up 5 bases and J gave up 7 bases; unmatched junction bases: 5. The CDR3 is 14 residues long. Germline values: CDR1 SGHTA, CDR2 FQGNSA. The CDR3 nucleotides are TGTGCCAGCAGCGTACAGGGGGCTGGTGAAAAACTGTTTTTT. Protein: CASSVQGAGEKLFF.

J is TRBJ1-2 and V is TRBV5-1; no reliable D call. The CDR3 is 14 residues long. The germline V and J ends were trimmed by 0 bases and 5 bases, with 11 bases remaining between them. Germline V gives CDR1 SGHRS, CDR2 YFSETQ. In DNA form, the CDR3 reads TGCGCCAGCAGCTTGGCTGACACCACATATGGCTACACCTTC. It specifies CASSLADTTYGYTF.

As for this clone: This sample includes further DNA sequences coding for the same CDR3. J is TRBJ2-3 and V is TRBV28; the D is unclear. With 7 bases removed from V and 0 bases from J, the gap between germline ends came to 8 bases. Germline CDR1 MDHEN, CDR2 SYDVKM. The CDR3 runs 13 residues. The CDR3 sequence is CASIRSSTDTQYF. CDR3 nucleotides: TGTGCCAGCATCCGTTCTAGCACAGATACGCAGTATTTT.

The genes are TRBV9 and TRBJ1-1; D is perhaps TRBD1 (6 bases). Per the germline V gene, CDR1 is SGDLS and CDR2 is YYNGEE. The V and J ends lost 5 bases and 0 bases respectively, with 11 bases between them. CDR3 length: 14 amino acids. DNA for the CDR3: TGTGCCAGCAGTGAGGACAGCTTGAACACTGAAGCTTTCTTT. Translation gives CASSEDSLNTEAFF.

CDR3 region: CAISEGEERNQPQHF. For the CDR3, the DNA is TGTGCCATCAGTGAGGGGGAGGAAAGAAATCAGCCCCAGCATTTT. The J gene is TRBJ1-5, the V gene TRBV10-3; no firm D call. CDR1 is ENHRY and CDR2 is SYGVKD in the germline V gene. Trimming shortened V by 2 bases and J by 4 bases, and 12 bases separated the two germline ends. The CDR3 is 15 amino acids.

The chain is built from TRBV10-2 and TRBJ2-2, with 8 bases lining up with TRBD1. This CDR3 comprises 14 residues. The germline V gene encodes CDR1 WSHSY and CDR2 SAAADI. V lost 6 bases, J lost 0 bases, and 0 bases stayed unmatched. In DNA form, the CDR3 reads TGCGCCAGCAGGGGACAGGCGAACACCGGGGAGCTGTTTTTT. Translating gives CASRGQANTGELFF.

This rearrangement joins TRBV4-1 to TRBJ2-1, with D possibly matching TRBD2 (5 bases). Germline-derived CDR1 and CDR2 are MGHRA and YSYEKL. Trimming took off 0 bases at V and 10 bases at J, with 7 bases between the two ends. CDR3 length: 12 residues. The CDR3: CASSQEGLEQFF. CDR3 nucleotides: TGCGCCAGCAGCCAAGAAGGACTCGAGCAGTTCTTC.

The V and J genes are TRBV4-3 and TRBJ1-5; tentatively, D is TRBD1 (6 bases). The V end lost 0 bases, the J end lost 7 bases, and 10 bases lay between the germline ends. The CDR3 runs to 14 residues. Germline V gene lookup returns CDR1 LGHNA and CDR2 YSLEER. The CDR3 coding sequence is TGCGCCAGCAGCCAAGATCGTCAGGGGCAGCCCCAGCATTTT. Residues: CASSQDRQGQPQHF.

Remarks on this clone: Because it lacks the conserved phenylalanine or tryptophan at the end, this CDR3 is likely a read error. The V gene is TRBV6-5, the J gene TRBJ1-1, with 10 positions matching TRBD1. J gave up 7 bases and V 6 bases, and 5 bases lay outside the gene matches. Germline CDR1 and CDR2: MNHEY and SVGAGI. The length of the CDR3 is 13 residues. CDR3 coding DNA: TGTGCCAGCAGCAGGACAGGGGGTAATGAAGCTTTCTCT. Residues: CASSRTGGNEAFS.